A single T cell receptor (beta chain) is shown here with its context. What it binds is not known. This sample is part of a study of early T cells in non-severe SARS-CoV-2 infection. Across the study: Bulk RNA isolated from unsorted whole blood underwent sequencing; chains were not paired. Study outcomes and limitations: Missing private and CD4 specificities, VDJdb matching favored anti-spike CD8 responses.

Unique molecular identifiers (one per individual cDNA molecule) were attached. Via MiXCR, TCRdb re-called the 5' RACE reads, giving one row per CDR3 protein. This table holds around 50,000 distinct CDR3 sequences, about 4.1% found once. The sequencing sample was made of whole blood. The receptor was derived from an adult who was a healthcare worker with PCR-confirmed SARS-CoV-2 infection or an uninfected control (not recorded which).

CDR3 bases: TGCAGCGTTGCCGGGACTAGCGGCGTCAATGAGCAGTTCTTC. This translates into CSVAGTSGVNEQFF. The V gene is TRBV29-1, the J gene TRBJ2-1, with TRBD2 matching 11 bases. The germline CDR1 and CDR2 sequences are SQVTM and ANQGSEA. V dropped 4 bases and J dropped 6; count of bases not matched to a gene: 5. The CDR3 is 14 amino acids.